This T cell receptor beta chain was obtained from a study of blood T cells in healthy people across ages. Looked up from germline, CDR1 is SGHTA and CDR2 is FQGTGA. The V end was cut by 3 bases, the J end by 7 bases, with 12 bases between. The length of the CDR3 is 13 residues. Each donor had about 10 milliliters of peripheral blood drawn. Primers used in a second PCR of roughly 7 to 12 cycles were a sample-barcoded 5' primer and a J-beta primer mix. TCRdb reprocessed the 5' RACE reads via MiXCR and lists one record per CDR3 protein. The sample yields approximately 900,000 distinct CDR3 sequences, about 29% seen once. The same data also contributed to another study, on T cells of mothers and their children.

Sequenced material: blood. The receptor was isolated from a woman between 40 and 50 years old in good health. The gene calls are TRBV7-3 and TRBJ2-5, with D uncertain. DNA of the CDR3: TGTGCCAGCAGCTTCGACAATAAGGGGACCCAGTACTTC. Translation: CASSFDNKGTQYF.